Listed below are T cell receptor beta chains from one sample, sequenced in a study of blood T cell repertoires in COVID-19. The table came from immunoSEQ multiplex PCR; TCRdb's copy has only in-frame clones and leaves some out. The data show under 55,000 clones, with 80% seen just once and about 20% held by the top ten. Specimen: peripheral blood. These receptors were taken from a man between 65 and 80 years old with acute or convalescent COVID-19. Both conserved end residues are part of each CDR3. D genes are given only for firm matches. Some rows have no size entry. The others give once, few or many, or a class for an expanded clone.

>-|TRBJ1-3|-|TRBV5-1
CASSLVYGNTIYF
TGCGCCAGCAGCTTGGTTTATGGAAACACCATATATTTT
>once|TRBJ1-4|TRBD1|TRBV6-2/TRBV6-3
CASSRPGQGFEKLFF
TGTGCCAGCAGCCGTCCGGGACAGGGGTTTGAAAAACTGTTTTTT
>-|TRBJ1-2|TRBD1|TRBV19
CASTLSGQGGYGYTF
TGTGCCAGTACCCTATCGGGACAGGGAGGCTATGGCTACACCTTC
>-|TRBJ1-2|TRBD1|TRBV5-1
CASSSGTGANYGYTF
TGCGCCAGCAGCTCCGGGACAGGGGCTAACTATGGCTACACCTTC
>-|TRBJ1-3|-|TRBV13
CASSHGGLSGNTIYF
TGTGCCAGCAGCCACGGGGGGCTATCTGGAAACACCATATATTTT
>-|TRBJ2-5|-|TRBV9
CASSAKAGTQYF
TGTGCCAGCAGCGCCAAGGCGGGGACCCAGTACTTC
>-|TRBJ2-3|TRBD2|TRBV9
CASSVAGTTGDTQYF
TGTGCCAGCAGCGTAGCCGGGACTACCGGGGATACGCAGTATTTT
>-|TRBJ1-3|TRBD1|TRBV7-3
CASSLNGQGARGTIYF
TGTGCCAGCAGCCTAAATGGACAGGGGGCGAGAGGCACCATATATTTT
>-|TRBJ1-6|TRBD1|TRBV7-2
CASREGGPYNSPLHF
TGTGCCAGCAGAGAAGGGGGCCCCTATAATTCACCCCTCCACTTT
>-|TRBJ1-1|-|TRBV9
CASSVDGAVRTEAFF
TGTGCCAGCAGCGTAGATGGGGCGGTGCGCACTGAAGCTTTCTTT
>-|TRBJ1-6|-|TRBV4-1
CASSQERAGSPLHF
TGCGCCAGCAGCCAAGAGCGCGCGGGTTCACCCCTCCACTTT
>-|TRBJ1-1|TRBD1|TRBV6-5
CASSRNRGQAAFF
TGTGCCAGCAGCCGTAACAGGGGGCAGGCAGCTTTCTTT
>-|TRBJ1-2|-|TRBV4-3
CASSQEAGRGYTF
TGCGCCAGCAGCCAAGAGGCAGGGCGAGGCTACACCTTC
>-|TRBJ1-1|TRBD1|TRBV27
CASSLRTGGTEAFF
TGTGCCAGCAGTTTAAGGACAGGGGGCACTGAAGCTTTCTTT
>-|TRBJ2-1|-|TRBV7-2
CASSLPVQNEQFF
TGTGCCAGCAGCCTCCCGGTGCAAAATGAGCAGTTCTTC
>once|TRBJ1-1|-|TRBV5-4
CASRPQGKGEAFF
TGTGCCAGCAGGCCCCAGGGTAAAGGTGAAGCTTTCTTT
>-|TRBJ1-1|TRBD1|TRBV2
CASSQGENTEAFF
TGTGCCAGCAGTCAGGGGGAGAACACTGAAGCTTTCTTT
>few|TRBJ1-3|TRBD1|TRBV27
CASSSRGGGGGNTIYF
TGTGCCAGCAGCTCCCGAGGAGGAGGGGGCGGGAACACCATATATTTT
>-|TRBJ2-5|TRBD2|TRBV11-3
CASSFTLSGGAVETQYF
TGTGCCAGCAGCTTCACTCTTAGCGGGGGGGCGGTAGAGACCCAGTACTTC
>-|TRBJ2-5|TRBD2|TRBV6-5
CASSYGRGAKGTQYF
TGTGCCAGCAGTTACGGGAGGGGAGCAAAGGGGACCCAGTACTTC
>-|TRBJ1-1|TRBD1|TRBV27
CASRPGQGRTEAFF
TGTGCCAGCAGGCCGGGACAGGGTAGGACTGAAGCTTTCTTT
>-|TRBJ2-7|TRBD1|TRBV6-4
CASGIVGQAVLRRYF
TGTGCCAGCGGTATTGTGGGACAGGCGGTGCTTAGGCGGTACTTC
>-|TRBJ1-5|-|TRBV7-9
CASSLQANQPQHF
TGTGCCAGCAGCTTACAGGCGAATCAGCCCCAGCATTTT
>-|TRBJ1-5|-|TRBV28
CASSLFGDTHSNQPQHF
TGTGCCAGCAGTTTATTCGGGGACACCCATAGCAATCAGCCCCAGCATTTT
>few|TRBJ2-3|-|TRBV6-6
CASTIQGVTDTQYF
TGTGCCAGCACCATACAGGGAGTCACAGATACGCAGTATTTT
>-|TRBJ1-4|TRBD1|TRBV3-1/TRBV3-2
CASSQGTGGWGGEKLFF
TGTGCCAGCAGCCAAGGGACAGGGGGCTGGGGTGGTGAAAAACTGTTTTTT
>-|TRBJ2-7|-|TRBV27
CASRDNSYEQYF
TGTGCCAGTCGGGACAACTCCTACGAGCAGTACTTC
>few|TRBJ2-2|-|TRBV7-2
CASSLALTGELFF
TGTGCCAGCAGCTTAGCTCTCACCGGGGAGCTGTTTTTT
>once|TRBJ1-4|TRBD1|TRBV20-1
CSASVDRGLIESEKLFF
TGCAGTGCTAGTGTCGACAGGGGGCTGATTGAAAGTGAAAAACTGTTTTTT
>-|TRBJ2-3|-|TRBV10-1
CASSEAQISTDTQYF
TGCGCCAGCAGTGAGGCCCAGATTAGCACAGATACGCAGTATTTT
>-|TRBJ1-3|-|TRBV5-1
CASSGPGHPSGNTIYF
TGCGCCAGCAGCGGCCCGGGACACCCCTCTGGAAACACCATATATTTT
>-|TRBJ1-5|TRBD1|TRBV7-8
CASSRGQANQPQHF
TGTGCCAGCAGCCGCGGACAGGCTAATCAGCCCCAGCATTTT
>-|TRBJ1-1|-|TRBV2
CASQREGMNTEAFF
TGTGCCAGCCAGAGGGAGGGTATGAACACTGAAGCTTTCTTT
>-|TRBJ2-1|TRBD1|TRBV29-1
CSVEPPDRGAYNEQFF
TGCAGCGTTGAACCTCCAGACAGGGGAGCCTACAATGAGCAGTTCTTC
>-|TRBJ1-5|-|TRBV28
CASSLAGFNQPQHF
TGTGCCAGCAGTTTGGCAGGCTTCAATCAGCCCCAGCATTTT
>-|TRBJ1-1|-|TRBV10-3
CAISPRGGWGTEAFF
TGTGCCATCAGTCCTAGGGGAGGCTGGGGCACTGAAGCTTTCTTT
>-|TRBJ2-1|TRBD2|TRBV5-4
CASSMGGLAGHNEQFF
TGTGCCAGCAGCATGGGGGGACTAGCCGGACACAATGAGCAGTTCTTC
>-|TRBJ1-5|TRBD1|TRBV2
CASTRQGMSNQPQHF
TGTGCCAGCACCAGACAGGGAATGAGCAATCAGCCCCAGCATTTT
>-|TRBJ2-1|-|TRBV3-1/TRBV3-2
CASSQGYASYNEQFF
TGTGCCAGCAGCCAAGGGTATGCGTCCTACAATGAGCAGTTCTTC
>-|TRBJ1-2|-|TRBV19
CASSTQGYGYTF
TGTGCCAGTAGTACCCAGGGCTATGGCTACACCTTC
>-|TRBJ1-2|-|TRBV29-1
CSVGGEEVGYTF
TGCAGCGTTGGGGGGGAGGAGGTTGGCTACACCTTC